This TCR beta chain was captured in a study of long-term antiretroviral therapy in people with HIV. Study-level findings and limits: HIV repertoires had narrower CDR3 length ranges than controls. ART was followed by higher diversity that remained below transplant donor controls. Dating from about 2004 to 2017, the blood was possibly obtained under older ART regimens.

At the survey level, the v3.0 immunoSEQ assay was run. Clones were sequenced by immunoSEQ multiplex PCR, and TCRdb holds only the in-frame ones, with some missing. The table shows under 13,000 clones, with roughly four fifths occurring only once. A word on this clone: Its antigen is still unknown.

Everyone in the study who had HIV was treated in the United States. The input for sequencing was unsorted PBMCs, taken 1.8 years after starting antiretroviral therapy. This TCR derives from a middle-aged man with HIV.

For the CDR3, the DNA is TGTGCCAGCAGCTTAGATCCGGGGAGCAATGAGCAGTTCTTC. It codes for CASSLDPGSNEQFF. V gene TRBV11-2 combines with J gene TRBJ2-1; a weak D match, TRBD2 (5 bases). The CDR3 extends over 14 amino acids. The ends were cut back, 0 bases at V and 6 bases at J, with 9 bases in the middle. Per the germline V gene, CDR1 is SGHAT and CDR2 is FQNNGV.